This T cell receptor (beta chain) came from a study of blood T cell repertoires in COVID-19. Overall study: Specimens from acute and convalescent COVID-19 originated in the United States, Italy and Spain. Sources were T cells, B-cell-depleted T cells, or PBMCs; the material itself was cDNA or gDNA.

In the source study's methods: Amplifying reference gene primers gave estimates of nucleated cell counts. TCRdb keeps only in-frame clones here, not all; method: immunoSEQ multiplex PCR. V and J calls and clone size are copied from that table; D and trimming were computed from the DNA. The sample has some 70,000 clones; 89% are singletons. This clone was seen just once. This CDR3 contains 13 residues. V lost 5 bases to trimming and J lost 8 bases, with 14 bases between them. Looked up from germline, CDR1 is KGHDR and CDR2 is SFDVKD. Sequenced sample: peripheral blood. The V gene is TRBV24-1, the J gene TRBJ1-2; D gene unclear. The sequence was collected from a man in his forties or fifties with active COVID-19. The CDR3 bases are TGTGCCACCAGTGTCATGCACGCAGGAGGCTACACCTTC. It specifies CATSVMHAGGYTF.